This T cell receptor (beta chain) was sequenced during a study of graft-versus-host responses after intestinal transplantation. Study in general: Induction using anti-thymocyte globulin, followed by tacrolimus and steroids for two to three years, was given to all recipients. Study results and caveats: Marrow from the recipient contained GvH clones, some of which had appeared first in ileum or blood.

The CDR3 runs to 14 residues. V was pared by 5 bases and J by 6 bases, with 7 bases of the junction left unmatched. CDR1 is SGHTS and CDR2 is YDEGEE in the germline V gene. As concerns this clone: Its matching antigen is unknown.

Sequencing used immunoSEQ multiplex PCR; TCRdb keeps in-frame clones, though not all of them. The table records about 110,000 clones, 87% of them present only once. This TCR was sampled from a human donor who was the organ donor for an intestinal transplant. The chain couples TRBV5-8 to TRBJ1-4, with 7 bases fitting TRBD1. Here the sequenced sample was unstimulated CD4+ T cells sorted from spleen or lymph node cells, taken before transplant. This chain's CDR3 is CASSRTGGDEKLFF. CDR3 DNA: TGTGCCAGCAGTCGGACAGGAGGCGATGAAAAACTGTTTTTT.